These 10 T cell receptor beta chains came from one sample sequenced in a study of prognosis after radiotherapy for stage I lung cancer. Genomic DNA served as the source from which two-round multiplex PCR generated TCR beta CDR3 amplicons. It was primers specific to each TRBV and TRBJ gene that first-round PCR used. Each CDR3 protein is one row after TCRdb ran MiXCR on the multiplex PCR reads. The table has 15,000 to 20,000 distinct CDR3 sequences, approximately 31% seen once. The starting material was PBMCs, obtained before or after stereotactic body radiation therapy (not recorded which). The receptors derive from a donor over 45 with non-small cell lung cancer.

The DNA of the CDR3 is TGTGCCAGCATTCCCAGCGAGCGGGAGACTGACAATGAGCAGTTCTTC. Its protein is CASIPSERETDNEQFF. This chain uses TRBV6-1 with TRBJ2-1, with 8 bases aligning to TRBD2. The germline gives CDR1 MNHNS, CDR2 SASEGT. The CDR3 is 16 amino acids. V shed 7 bases, J shed 5 bases, and the junction held 13 bases outside the gene matches.

This chain joins TRBV4-1 and TRBJ1-3, with D perhaps matching TRBD1 (5 bases). V dropped 4 bases and J dropped 4 bases, with 17 bases sitting between them. The germline gives CDR1 MGHRA, CDR2 YSYEKL. The length of the CDR3 is 16 residues. The CDR3 region has the DNA TGCGCCAGCAGCCGAGAGGGCGGGACGGGAGGAAACACCATATATTTT. This gives the protein CASSREGGTGGNTIYF.

V gene TRBV27 combines with J gene TRBJ1-2, with TRBD1 as a possible D gene (6 bases). CDR1 is MNHEY and CDR2 is SMNVEV in the germline V gene (reference sequence). The germline V and J ends were trimmed by 7 bases and 8 bases, with 17 bases remaining between them. This CDR3 is built from 13 residues. Written as DNA, the CDR3 is TGTGCCAGCATTAGACCCTACAGGGCCGGCTACACCTTC. Protein: CASIRPYRAGYTF.

This clonotype was picked up many times. This chain joins TRBV20-1 and TRBJ2-2; 9 bases are a match to TRBD1. Germline V CDR1 and CDR2: DFQATT, SNEGSKA (reference sequence). CDR3 length equals 14 residues. V was pared by 7 bases and J by 4 bases, with 7 bases of the junction left unmatched. The CDR3 nucleotides are TGCAGTGTCCCGGGACAGGGAGGCACCGGGGAGCTGTTTTTT. Translating it yields CSVPGQGGTGELFF.

This clonotype was seen more than once but under ten times. A single base separates this from a much larger clone, so it may be a read error. The chain links TRBV6-1 to TRBJ2-1; 7 bases are a match to TRBD2. Germline assignment: CDR1 MNHNS and CDR2 SASEGT. The CDR3 runs to 16 residues. Losses at the gene ends were 5 bases for V and 6 bases for J; bases not matched to a gene: 13. The CDR3 coding sequence is TGTGCCAGCAGTCACCGTCCAGCGACTAGCATCAATGAGCAGTTCTTC. Translating it yields CASSHRPATSINEQFF.

This clonotype was counted at least ten times. The J gene is TRBJ2-2, the V gene TRBV5-1; possibly TRBD1 for D (6 bases). Trimming pared 4 bases from V and 4 bases from J, leaving 14 bases between. Germline V lookup: CDR1 SGHRS, CDR2 YFSETQ. The CDR3 contains 15 residues. The CDR3 DNA reads TGCGCCAGCAGCGGGGTGGACAGTAGCACCGGGGAGCTGTTTTTT. Translating it yields CASSGVDSSTGELFF.

This clonotype was counted ten times or more. This rearrangement joins TRBV3-1 to TRBJ1-4; D is uncertain. Deletions cut 4 bases from V and 3 bases from J, with 12 bases between. The CDR3 has 15 residues. Per germline, CDR1 LGHDT and CDR2 YNNKEL (reference sequence). The DNA of the CDR3 is TGTGCCAGCAGCCCCAGGCCGCATTCTAATGAAAAACTGTTTTTT. Translating it yields CASSPRPHSNEKLFF.

This clonotype was counted between two and nine times. A much bigger clone sits one base away, suggesting this may be a read error. The chain couples TRBV6-5 to TRBJ2-2, with TRBD2 matching 7 bases. The CDR3 extends over 18 amino acids. CDR1 is MNHEY, CDR2 SVGAGI, per germline. After removal of 4 bases from V and 1 base from J, the junction contained 12 bases not matched to a gene. The CDR3 DNA reads as TGTGCCAGCAGTTTTACTGGCGGGAGACCCAAGAACACCGGGGAGCTGTTTTTT. The encoded protein is CASSFTGGRPKNTGELFF.

This clonotype was seen repeatedly, ten times or more. This chain links TRBV7-2 with TRBJ2-7; possibly TRBD1 for D (5 bases). Germline V gene sequence: CDR1 SGHTA, CDR2 FQGNSA. This CDR3 is 12 amino acids long. Trimming pared 2 bases from V and 4 bases from J, leaving 6 bases between. The CDR3: CASSLQGYEQYF. CDR3 sequence (DNA): TGTGCCAGCAGCTTACAGGGTTACGAGCAGTACTTC.

CDR3 loop: CASSPLVGKTGELFF. In DNA, the CDR3 is TGTGCCAGCAGCCCACTTGTGGGTAAGACCGGGGAGCTGTTTTTT. V and J are TRBV6-4 and TRBJ2-2; D ambiguous. Germline V gene sequence: CDR1 MRHNA, CDR2 SNTAGT. CDR3 size: 15 residues. Trimming took off 6 bases at V and 5 bases at J, with 16 bases between the two ends.